Detailed here is one TCR beta chain. One entry per CDR3 protein, called by TCRdb with MiXCR from the RT-PCR reads. Of about 160,000 distinct CDR3 sequences listed, approximately 31% were seen once; the top ten hold around 3.3%. Germline V gene sequence: CDR1 DFQATT, CDR2 SNEGSKA (reference sequence). This CDR3 is built from 15 residues. V dropped 0 bases and J dropped 2; count of bases not matched to a gene: 2. The data are from a study of patients and donors after allogeneic stem cell transplantation. The clonotype was recovered from a human donor who was either an allogeneic HSCT recipient or a stem cell or donor lymphocyte infusion donor (not recorded which). It is not recorded whose cells these are; they may come from a transplant donor. The rearrangement joins TRBV20-1 to TRBJ2-7; 12 bases map to TRBD2. What was sequenced was blood, either unsorted or a sorted T cell fraction (not recorded which). CDR3 region: CSARESSGRAYEQYF. The CDR3 DNA reads as TGCAGTGCTAGAGAATCTAGCGGGAGGGCCTACGAGCAGTACTTC.